Listed below are T cell receptor beta chains from one sample, sequenced in a study of somatic mutations in cytotoxic T cells in rheumatoid arthritis. Profiled with immunoSEQ multiplex PCR; TCRdb holds only in-frame clones, not every one. The sample records just over 20,000 clones, around 86% being singletons. Sequenced sample: CD8+ T cells sorted from blood. The receptors come from an adult with rheumatoid arthritis. The CDR3 runs from the conserved cysteine through the conserved F or W. Each record gives: J gene, clone size, V gene, D gene, CDR3 protein, CDR3 DNA. A D gene is named only where the DNA matches it firmly. Where a row states a size, it is once, few, many or the class of an expanded clone; other rows omit it.

TRBJ2-5,once,TRBV27,TRBD1,CASSLSPQGAGETQYF,TGTGCCAGCAGTTTATCGCCACAGGGGGCGGGAGAGACCCAGTACTTC
TRBJ2-7,NA,TRBV27,NA,CASSLMGLAYEQYF,TGTGCCAGCAGTTTAATGGGGTTGGCCTACGAGCAGTACTTC
TRBJ2-5,NA,TRBV5-1,TRBD2,CASSLKGSGILEETQYF,TGCGCCAGCAGCTTGAAGGGTAGCGGGATCCTAGAAGAGACCCAGTACTTC
TRBJ1-5,NA,TRBV5-6,NA,CASSWGGGQKPQHF,TGTGCCAGCAGCTGGGGGGGAGGTCAGAAGCCCCAGCATTTT
TRBJ2-7,NA,TRBV19,NA,CASRAGTFSSYEQYF,TGTGCCAGTAGAGCCGGGACTTTCAGCTCCTACGAGCAGTACTTC
TRBJ2-7,NA,TRBV7-9,TRBD2,CASSAQWGTSGRERYEQYF,TGTGCCAGCAGCGCTCAATGGGGGACTAGCGGGAGGGAGAGGTACGAGCAGTACTTC
TRBJ2-2,NA,TRBV19,NA,CASSITGELFF,TGTGCCAGTAGTATAACCGGGGAGCTGTTTTTT
TRBJ2-7,NA,TRBV11-2,NA,CASSLGGFYEQYF,TGTGCCAGCAGCTTAGGGGGATTCTACGAGCAGTACTTC
TRBJ2-7,NA,TRBV29-1,TRBD2,CSAPGTSGNPYEQYF,TGCAGCGCTCCCGGGACTAGCGGGAACCCCTACGAGCAGTACTTC
TRBJ1-5,NA,TRBV9,NA,CASSEGEYSNQPQHF,TGTGCCAGCAGCGAGGGGGAATATAGCAATCAGCCCCAGCATTTT
TRBJ1-1,NA,TRBV29-1,NA,CSVGIDSNTEAFF,TGCAGCGTTGGAATCGATTCGAACACTGAAGCTTTCTTT
TRBJ1-2,NA,TRBV27,NA,CASSRTGNYGYTF,TGTGCCAGCAGTCGTACAGGGAACTATGGCTACACCTTC
TRBJ2-2,NA,TRBV2,NA,CASRTGNLNTGELFF,TGTGCCAGCCGCACCGGGAATTTAAACACCGGGGAGTTGTTTTTT
TRBJ2-1,NA,TRBV6-4,TRBD2,CASSATSGGADEQFF,TGTGCCAGCAGTGCTACTAGCGGGGGGGCCGATGAGCAGTTCTTC
TRBJ2-5,NA,TRBV7-9,TRBD1,CASTFILRGTSQETQYF,TGTGCCAGTACCTTCATTCTCAGGGGGACGTCCCAAGAGACCCAGTACTTC
TRBJ1-3,NA,TRBV9,NA,CASSARDPRGKKSSSGNTIYF,TGTGCCAGCAGCGCCAGAGACCCGAGGGGCAAAAAGTCGAGCTCTGGAAACACCATATATTTT
TRBJ2-7,NA,TRBV19,NA,CASSIYDGAYEQYF,TGTGCCAGTAGTATCTACGACGGGGCCTACGAGCAGTACTTC
TRBJ1-2,NA,TRBV19,NA,CASSTRESNYGYTF,TGTGCCAGTAGTACCAGAGAATCTAACTATGGCTACACCTTC
TRBJ1-1,NA,TRBV4-2,TRBD1,CASSQDEGTGNTEAFF,TGTGCCAGCAGCCAAGATGAGGGGACAGGTAACACTGAAGCTTTCTTT
TRBJ2-7,few,TRBV9,TRBD1,CASSVGAGQGDEQYF,TGTGCCAGCAGCGTGGGGGCAGGACAGGGAGACGAGCAGTACTTC
TRBJ2-1,NA,TRBV7-3,NA,CASSPTGGWDEQFF,TGTGCCAGCAGCCCGACAGGCGGGTGGGATGAGCAGTTCTTC
TRBJ1-2,NA,TRBV6-5,NA,CASSYYATNYGYTF,TGTGCCAGCAGTTACTACGCGACTAACTATGGCTACACCTTC
TRBJ2-5,NA,TRBV11-3,TRBD2,CASSSFASAGGRQETQYF,TGTGCCAGCAGCTCGTTCGCCTCTGCGGGAGGTAGGCAAGAGACCCAGTACTTC
TRBJ2-5,NA,TRBV14,NA,CASSLQVQETQYF,TGTGCCAGCAGCCTACAGGTCCAAGAGACCCAGTACTTC
TRBJ2-1,NA,TRBV11-2,TRBD2,CASSLSSGLYNEQFF,TGTGCCAGCAGCTTGTCTAGCGGCCTTTACAATGAGCAGTTCTTC
TRBJ1-1,once,TRBV6-5,TRBD1,CASSTDRGGTEAFF,TGTGCCAGCAGTACAGACAGGGGCGGGACTGAAGCTTTCTTT
TRBJ1-5,few,TRBV4-1,NA,CASSQELSYSNQPQHF,TGCGCCAGCAGCCAAGAATTATCTTATAGCAATCAGCCCCAGCATTTT
TRBJ2-7,NA,TRBV6-1,NA,CASSESIARYEQYF,TGTGCCAGCAGTGAGTCCATAGCGAGATACGAGCAGTACTTC
TRBJ1-5,NA,TRBV2,TRBD1,CASSGWDRGSNQPQHF,TGTGCCAGCAGTGGGTGGGACAGGGGAAGCAATCAGCCCCAGCATTTT
TRBJ2-1,NA,TRBV10-3,TRBD2,CAISESRLAGVDEQFF,TGTGCCATCAGTGAGTCGAGACTAGCGGGAGTGGATGAGCAGTTCTTC
TRBJ1-2,NA,TRBV11-2,NA,CASSLGRTNYGYTF,TGTGCCAGCAGCTTAGGACGGACTAACTATGGCTACACCTTC
TRBJ2-1,once,TRBV28,TRBD2,CASSLLILAGGYNEQFF,TGTGCCAGCAGTTTACTTATTTTAGCGGGGGGGTACAATGAGCAGTTCTTC
TRBJ1-4,NA,TRBV2,NA,CASRSRVGLFF,TGTGCCAGCAGGTCCAGGGTCGGACTGTTTTTT
TRBJ2-4,once,TRBV18,TRBD2,CASSPHPSEREAQYF,TGTGCCAGCTCACCACACCCCTCTGAGCGGGAGGCCCAGTACTTC
TRBJ1-2,NA,TRBV9,NA,CASSVGQFYGYTF,TGTGCCAGCAGCGTAGGGCAGTTCTATGGCTACACCTTC
TRBJ2-5,NA,TRBV7-9,NA,CASSLVLETQYF,TGTGCCAGCAGCTTAGTGTTAGAGACCCAGTACTTC
TRBJ1-5,NA,TRBV19,TRBD1,CASSIVRGDQPQHF,TGTGCCAGTAGTATAGTCAGGGGGGATCAGCCCCAGCATTTT
TRBJ1-3,once,TRBV14,NA,CASSQKAHSGNTIYF,TGTGCCAGTAGTCAGAAGGCTCACTCTGGAAACACCATATATTTT
TRBJ2-1,NA,TRBV25-1,NA,CASSDGGVEFF,TGTGCCAGCAGTGATGGCGGGGTTGAGTTCTTC
TRBJ1-2,NA,TRBV13,NA,CASSFGGAAHYGYTF,TGTGCCAGCAGCTTCGGGGGCGCAGCTCACTATGGCTACACCTTC
TRBJ2-1,NA,TRBV11-1,TRBD1,CASSLVSGGAYNEQFF,TGTGCCAGCAGCTTAGTTTCAGGGGGCGCGTACAATGAGCAGTTCTTC
TRBJ2-2,NA,TRBV7-7,NA,CASSTRLEGELFF,TGTGCTAGCAGCACCAGGCTTGAGGGGGAGCTGTTTTTT